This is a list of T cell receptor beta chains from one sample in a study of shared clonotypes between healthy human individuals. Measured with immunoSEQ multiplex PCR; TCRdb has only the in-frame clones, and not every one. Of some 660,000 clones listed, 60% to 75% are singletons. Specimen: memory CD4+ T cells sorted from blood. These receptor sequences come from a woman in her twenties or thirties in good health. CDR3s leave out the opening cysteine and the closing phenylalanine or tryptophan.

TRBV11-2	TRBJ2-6	ASSPHILAWDTGANVLT
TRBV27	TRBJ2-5	ASSPRPWGTSGLYQETQY
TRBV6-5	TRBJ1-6	ASARTDYNSPLH
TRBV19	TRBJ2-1	ASKGGTKNEQF
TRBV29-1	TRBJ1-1	SSGRNTEAF
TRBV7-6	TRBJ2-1	ASSSPGTRRHNEQF
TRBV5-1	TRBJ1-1	ASSLAQLNTEAF
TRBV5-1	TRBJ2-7	ASSNGNYEQY
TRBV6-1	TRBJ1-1	ASHITGRAF
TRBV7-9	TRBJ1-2	ASSPDRARGYT
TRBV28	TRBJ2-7	ASSPLDGSRYEQY
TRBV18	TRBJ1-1	ASSPRQGNTEAF
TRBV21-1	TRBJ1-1	ASSKPARGETEAF
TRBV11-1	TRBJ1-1	ASSPASYTEAF
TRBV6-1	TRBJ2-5	ASRLLADLQETQY
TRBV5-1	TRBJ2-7	ASSFQGHEQY
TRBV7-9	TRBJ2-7	ASSPQGIRHEQY
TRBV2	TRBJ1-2	ASGFGDGYT
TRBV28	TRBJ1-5	ASRRTGVNQPQH
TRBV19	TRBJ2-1	ASVRTSGTNEQF
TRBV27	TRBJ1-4	ASSPGDRAVKKLF
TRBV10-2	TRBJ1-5	ASGFNWDQPQH
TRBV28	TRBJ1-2	ASLQGNYGYT
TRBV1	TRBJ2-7	TSSLDPGTGGSDQY
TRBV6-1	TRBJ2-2	ASSWTGTGELF
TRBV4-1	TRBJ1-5	ASSQPGFGREPQH
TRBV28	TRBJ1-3	ASSLGQASGNTIY
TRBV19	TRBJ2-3	ASNHRTSGSLDTQY
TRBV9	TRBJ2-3	ASSVTPRTDTQY
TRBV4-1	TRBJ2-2	ASSQVDLVVLSGELF
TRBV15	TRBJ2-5	ATSRDRAQIQETQY
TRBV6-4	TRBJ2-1	ASSRGASEYNEQF
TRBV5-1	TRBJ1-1	ASSFYGSTEAF
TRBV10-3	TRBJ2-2	AISGGSGTGELF
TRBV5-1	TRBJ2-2	ASGQGVNTGELF
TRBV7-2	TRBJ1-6	ASSLDQGANSPLH
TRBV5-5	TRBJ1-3	ASAGSRSMGNTIY
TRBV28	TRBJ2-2	ASSFRWQANTGELF
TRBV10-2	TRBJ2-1	ASKAEGSMLNEQF
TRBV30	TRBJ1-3	AWSEGLNTGNTIY
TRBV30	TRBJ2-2	AWRRPGAGELF
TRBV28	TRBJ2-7	ASKGTTYEQY
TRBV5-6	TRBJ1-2	ASSLVDRDRGGYT
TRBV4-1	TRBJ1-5	ASSRDPGQPQH
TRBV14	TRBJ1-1	ASSQGYRGNTEAF
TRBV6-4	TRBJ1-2	ASRDGSNYGYT
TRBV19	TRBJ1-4	ASSIGGTANEKLF
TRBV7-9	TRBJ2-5	ASIPTWLAGEETQY
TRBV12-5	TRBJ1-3	ASGRDRQGGRNTIY
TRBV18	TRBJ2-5	ASSPPGTSTFQETQY
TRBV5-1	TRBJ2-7	ASSSSGTTDFYEQY